The 23 T cell receptor beta chains below come from one sample, sequenced in a study of response to subunit inactivated influenza vaccine. TCRdb re-called the RT-PCR reads with MiXCR, one entry per CDR3 protein. The sample lists 530,000 or so distinct CDR3 sequences; 12% were seen once. The material sequenced was PBMCs from blood, taken on the day of vaccination. The receptors originated from a man over 45 who received an inactivated influenza vaccine.

The rearrangement links TRBV21-1 to TRBJ2-4; the DNA was not used to check the table's D call, TRBD1. TRBV21-1 is a recognized pseudogene. The CDR3 loop spans 17 amino acids. CDR3 DNA: TGTGCCATCAGCTTTGGGCTGGGGGTACTCGATGTGAACATTCAGTACTTC. This codes for CAISFGLGVLDVNIQYF.

This clonotype was observed at least ten times. The rearrangement uses TRBV7-9 and TRBJ1-1; no clear D. CDR1 is SEHNR, CDR2 FQNEAQ, per germline (reference sequence). This CDR3 is 12 amino acids long. Deletions cut 1 base from V and 8 bases from J, with 8 bases between. The DNA of the CDR3 is TGTGCCAGCAGCTTAGATAGGTTCGAAGCTTTCTTT. Translating it yields CASSLDRFEAFF.

In its sample, this clonotype was seen many times. The V gene is TRBV27, the J gene TRBJ1-2; D is undetermined. Trimming took off 5 bases at V and 8 bases at J, with 15 bases between the two ends. The CDR3 runs 13 residues. The germline CDR1 and CDR2 sequences are MNHEY and SMNVEV (reference sequence). The CDR3 nucleotides are TGTGCCAGCAGTACCGGACCTGTGGGGGGCTACACCTTC. Translation gives CASSTGPVGGYTF.

This clonotype was detected only a few times. The chain uses TRBV14 and TRBJ1-1; possibly TRBD1 for D (6 bases). Germline assignment: CDR1 SGHDN and CDR2 FVKESK. V gave up 4 bases and J gave up 1 base, with 13 bases separating them. The CDR3 spans 15 residues. CDR3 sequence: CASSRYQGRNTEAFF. The CDR3 coding sequence is TGTGCCAGCAGCCGTTATCAGGGGCGGAACACTGAAGCTTTCTTT.

This chain links TRBV29-1 with TRBJ2-5, with TRBD2 matching 13 bases. CDR1 is SQVTM, CDR2 ANQGSEA, per germline. V trimming: 7 bases; J trimming: 2 bases; junction bases outside the gene matches: 7. There are 15 residues in the CDR3. CDR3 region: CSAMPGLAGQETQYF. The DNA of the CDR3 is TGCAGCGCCATGCCGGGACTAGCGGGGCAAGAGACCCAGTACTTC. The whole variable domain, remainder taken from reference TRBV29-1 and TRBJ2-5, is SAVISQKPSRDICQRGTSLTIQCQVDSQVTMMFWYRQQPGQSLTLIATANQGSEATYESGFVIDKFPISRPNLTFSTLTVSNMSPEDSSIYLCSAMPGLAGQETQYFGPGTRLLVL.

This clonotype was observed a few times. The chain couples TRBV29-1 to TRBJ1-2; D ambiguous. V dropped 4 bases and J dropped 0 bases, with 9 bases sitting between them. The CDR3 has 13 residues. Germline V lookup: CDR1 SQVTM, CDR2 ANQGSEA. The CDR3 is CSVADGTNYGYTF. CDR3 DNA: TGCAGCGTTGCGGACGGTACTAACTATGGCTACACCTTC.

Ten or more counts support this clonotype. This CDR3 is CASSSTATNTEAFF. The CDR3 DNA reads TGTGCCAGCAGTTCGACAGCTACGAACACTGAAGCTTTCTTT. The genes are TRBV6-2 or TRBV6-3 and TRBJ1-1, with D possibly being TRBD1 (5 bases). Looked up from germline, CDR1 is MNHEY and CDR2 is SVGEGT. V was shortened by 4 bases and J by 1 base, with 10 bases between the two germline ends. The CDR3 covers 14 residues.

A few counts support this clonotype. Here the CDR3 reads CSARPRGTYYEQYF. The CDR3 region has the DNA TGCAGTGCTAGGCCACGAGGGACTTACTACGAGCAGTACTTC. The J gene is TRBJ2-7, the V gene TRBV20-1; D is possibly TRBD2 (6 bases). The germline CDR1 and CDR2 sequences are DFQATT and SNEGSKA (reference sequence). Trimming pared 3 bases from V and 3 bases from J, leaving 15 bases between. The CDR3 has 14 residues.

V and J are TRBV4-3 and TRBJ2-1, with D possibly TRBD2 on 5 matching bases. Germline V CDR1 and CDR2: LGHNA, YSLEER. Trimming stripped 3 bases from V and 9 bases from J, with 15 bases between. The CDR3 covers 14 residues. The chain's CDR3 is CASSHGVLEPEQFF. In DNA, the CDR3 is TGCGCCAGCAGCCACGGGGTCCTAGAGCCTGAGCAGTTCTTC.

This clonotype was detected a few times. This chain joins TRBV4-3 and TRBJ2-7; D may be TRBD1 (5 bases). The CDR3 runs to 15 residues. Trimming took off 0 bases at V and 3 bases at J, with 12 bases between the two ends. Germline V gives CDR1 LGHNA, CDR2 YSLEER. The CDR3 DNA reads as TGCGCCAGCAGCCAAGATCTCCAGGGCTACTACGAGCAGTACTTC. It is translated as CASSQDLQGYYEQYF.

J is TRBJ1-4 and V is TRBV12-3 or TRBV12-4; D not resolved. This CDR3 has 14 amino acids. The V gene lost 3 bases and the J gene lost 7 bases, with 12 bases spanning the gap. The chain's CDR3 is CASSFFGSGEKLFF. DNA for the CDR3: TGTGCCAGCAGTTTCTTCGGCAGTGGTGAAAAACTGTTTTTT.

V is TRBV5-5 and J is TRBJ2-3; 10 bases line up with TRBD2. The V segment lost 1 base and the J segment 6 bases; nucleotides outside the gene matches: 8. Germline V gives CDR1 SGHKS, CDR2 YYEKEE (reference sequence). The CDR3 consists of 16 residues. CDR3 amino acids: CASSLTLAGVGDTQYF. The DNA of the CDR3 is TGTGCCAGCAGCTTGACGCTAGCGGGAGTTGGGGATACGCAGTATTTT.

This clonotype was detected only a few times. The chain is built from TRBV5-1 and TRBJ2-5; 9 bases align to TRBD2. Germline values: CDR1 SGHRS, CDR2 YFSETQ. V lost 2 bases, J lost 5 bases, and 7 bases stayed unmatched. This CDR3 is 15 amino acids long. The chain's CDR3 is CASSFQAGGGETQYF. The CDR3 region has the DNA TGCGCCAGCAGCTTCCAAGCGGGAGGAGGTGAGACCCAGTACTTC. The variable domain in full, with the rest retrieved from reference TRBV5-1 and TRBJ2-5, is KAGVTQTPRYLIKTRGQQVTLSCSPISGHRSVSWYQQTPGQGLQFLFEYFSETQRNKGNFPGRFSGRQFSNSRSEMNVSTLELGDSALYLCASSFQAGGGETQYFGPGTRLLVL.

The chain combines TRBV20-1 with TRBJ2-1; D is unclear. Trimming pared 6 bases from V and 7 bases from J, leaving 7 bases between. Germline assignment: CDR1 DFQATT and CDR2 SNEGSKA (reference sequence). The CDR3 has 10 residues. CDR3 in DNA: TGCAGTGCCGATTTAAATGAGCAGTTCTTC. Protein: CSADLNEQFF.

This sequence joins TRBV5-5 and TRBJ2-6; 8 nucleotides align to TRBD2. The CDR3 sequence is 18 residues long. V trimming: 1 base; J trimming: 0 bases; junction bases outside the gene matches: 6. Per germline, CDR1 SGHKS and CDR2 YYEKEE (reference sequence). The CDR3, as DNA: TGTGCCAGCAGCTTGTTGACTAGCGCATTCTCTGGGGCCAACGTCCTGACTTTC. As protein: CASSLLTSAFSGANVLTF.

The table lists this clonotype with a few counts. V usage is TRBV4-1 and J usage is TRBJ2-1; weak D call: TRBD2 (6 bases). V lost 3 bases to trimming and J lost 0 bases, with 21 bases between them. Germline CDR1 reads MGHRA; CDR2 reads YSYEKL. The CDR3 loop spans 19 amino acids. DNA of the CDR3: TGCGCCAGCAGCCATCTCCCTCAACTAGCTTCTAGCTCCTACAATGAGCAGTTCTTC. Translating gives CASSHLPQLASSSYNEQFF.

This clonotype was observed at least ten times. J is TRBJ1-6 and V is TRBV24-1; D remains ambiguous. Deletions cut 9 bases from V and 1 base from J, with 6 bases between. The CDR3 contains 13 residues. Germline CDR1 and CDR2: KGHDR and SFDVKD. The CDR3 sequence is CATQYSYNSPLHF. The CDR3 DNA reads TGTGCCACCCAGTATTCCTATAATTCACCCCTCCACTTT.

The chain employs TRBV6-1 and TRBJ2-5; 12 nucleotides line up with TRBD2. CDR1 and CDR2 from the germline V gene are MNHNS and SASEGT. This CDR3 region has 17 residues. The V gene end was trimmed by 7 bases and the J gene end by 3 bases; junction bases not matched to a gene: 12. CDR3 sequence reads: CASTAGLAGSREETQYF. The CDR3 DNA reads TGTGCCAGCACAGCGGGACTAGCGGGTTCGAGGGAAGAGACCCAGTACTTC.

This clonotype showed up just a few times. The chain employs TRBV5-1 and TRBJ2-6, with a weak D call TRBD2 (6 bases). Germline V gene sequence: CDR1 SGHRS, CDR2 YFSETQ. V was pared by 1 base and J by 2 bases, with 16 bases between. This CDR3 contains 18 residues. CDR3 amino acids: CASSLIPGLTAGANVLTF. The CDR3 DNA is TGCGCCAGCAGCTTGATTCCGGGACTGACCGCTGGGGCCAACGTCCTGACTTTC.

The rearrangement joins TRBV4-2 to TRBJ2-7; maybe TRBD1 (6 bases). Germline V CDR1 and CDR2: LGHNA, YNFKEQ. The CDR3 totals 15 residues. V dropped 0 bases and J dropped 4 bases, with 13 bases sitting between them. CDR3 sequence: CASSQERGSAYEQYF. The CDR3 DNA is TGTGCCAGCAGCCAAGAGAGGGGGAGTGCGTACGAGCAGTACTTC.

This clonotype was found a few times. The chain employs TRBV19 and TRBJ2-7, with 9 bases identical to TRBD1. CDR1 is LNHDA and CDR2 is SQIVND in the germline V gene (reference sequence). V lost 3 bases and J lost 6; bases outside the gene matches: 6. The CDR3 is 14 amino acids. CDR3 sequence: CASSIGDRVSEQYF. Here the CDR3 DNA reads TGTGCCAGTAGTATCGGGGACAGGGTATCCGAGCAGTACTTC.

This clonotype was recorded a few times. The chain uses TRBV20-1 and TRBJ2-1; D call uncertain. The CDR3 consists of 15 residues. Germline V CDR1 and CDR2: DFQATT, SNEGSKA (reference sequence). V lost 0 bases to trimming and J lost 2 bases, with 11 bases between them. The CDR3 DNA sequence: TGCAGTGCTAGAGATCCCCTAGATCCCTACAATGAGCAGTTCTTC. It translates to CSARDPLDPYNEQFF.

In this sample, this clonotype turned up a few times. Written as DNA, the CDR3 is TGCAGCGTTGCGCCGTCAGGATGGGACAATGAGCAGTTCTTC. Translating it yields CSVAPSGWDNEQFF. This sequence joins TRBV29-1 and TRBJ2-1, with D unclear. Trimming took 4 bases from V and 5 from J, leaving 15 bases between them. The CDR3 has 14 amino acids. CDR1 is SQVTM and CDR2 is ANQGSEA in the germline V gene.